This T cell receptor beta chain was documented in a study of radiation and T cells in renal cell carcinoma. Whole-study results and caveats: In blood, top tumor clones expanded by 2 weeks, shrinking by 4. Pretreatment tumor biopsies were lacking, so baseline clonotypes are unknown.

Notes on this clone: Its antigen is still unknown. One junction end disagrees with the germline gene, perhaps due to a read error.

Clones were read by immunoSEQ multiplex PCR, and TCRdb kept only the in-frame ones, dropping some. The sample includes about 83,000 clones, over 80% seen only once; the top ten take more than 2%. Sample time point: blood 4 weeks post-SBRT, at nephrectomy. Treatment indicated: 15 Gy SBRT to primary tumor, nephrectomy 4 weeks later. Nephrectomy followed 15 Gy stereotactic body radiation by 4 weeks. This renal cell carcinoma was of the clear cell type. This TCR was recovered from a woman aged 60-70 years with renal cell carcinoma. The input for sequencing was blood, taken from a patient whose treatment included radiotherapy and nephrectomy.

The DNA for the CDR3 is TGTGCTAGCAGCTTCTTAGGGAGGGCCGGTGGCTACACCTTC. It encodes CASSFLGRAGGYTF. This chain connects TRBV7-7 to TRBJ1-2; D uncertain. The CDR3 consists of 14 residues. CDR1 SSHAT and CDR2 FNYEAQ come from the germline V gene (reference sequence).